This T cell receptor beta chain was sequenced in a study of blood T cells in healthy people across ages. General study results and limits: Among long-lived donors, naive CD4+ cells were more numerous and diversity higher than in aged donors.

As concerns this clonotype: No antigen is known for it.

Primers used in a second PCR of about 6 to 11 cycles were a sample-barcoded 5' primer and a J-beta primer mix. Each cDNA was tagged by a template-switch adaptor containing 12 random nucleotides. Every sample gave at least 2.5 million paired-end reads containing CDR3. TCRdb called the 5' RACE reads again in MiXCR, with one record for every CDR3 protein. The sample records about 800,000 distinct CDR3 sequences, 58% being singletons. The germline gives CDR1 DFQATT, CDR2 SNEGSKA (reference sequence). The CDR3 has 11 amino acids. This chain uses TRBV20-1 with TRBJ2-4; no clear D gene. The tail of the sequence fits TRBJ2-5 better, so the J call may be wrong. The sequenced sample was blood. The clonotype was recovered from a man aged 25 to 40 in good health. Written as DNA, the CDR3 is TGCAGTGCTAGGAAGGGAGAGACCCAGTACTTC. Its translation is CSARKGETQYF.